These 17 T cell receptor beta chains originate from one sample sequenced in a study of CD4 T cells in relation to SARS-CoV-2 and coronaviruses. These receptors' antigens are unknown. Profiled with immunoSEQ multiplex PCR; TCRdb holds only in-frame clones, not every one. Here the sample spans 15,000 to 20,000 clones, about 80% being singletons. Unexposed donor CD4+ T cells date from 2011-2018, before the COVID-19 pandemic. Isolation of CD4+ T cells took place after roughly nine days in culture. Sequenced: CD4+ T cells from PBMCs, cultured in vitro. These TCRs come from a human donor in good health.

The J gene is TRBJ1-2, the V gene TRBV10-1; D remains unclear. Germline CDR1 reads WNHNN; CDR2 reads SYGVQD (reference sequence). V lost 5 bases to trimming and J lost 5 bases, with 9 bases between them. The CDR3 totals 12 residues. The CDR3 DNA is TGCGCCAGCAGTTCATTCGGATATGGCTACACCTTC. Protein sequence: CASSSFGYGYTF.

The chain joins TRBV3-1 (or the pseudogene TRBV3-2) to TRBJ2-3; TRBD2 aligns across 11 bases. This CDR3 is 18 amino acids long. V was clipped by 1 base and J by 5 bases; unmatched bases: 11. Per germline, CDR1 LGHDT and CDR2 YNNKEL (reference sequence). CDR3: CASSQVLTSGTVIDTQYF. CDR3 nucleotides: TGTGCCAGCAGCCAAGTTTTGACTAGCGGGACGGTGATAGATACGCAGTATTTT.

The chain employs TRBV14 and TRBJ1-1; D is unresolved. Per the germline V gene, CDR1 is SGHDN and CDR2 is FVKESK. The V and J ends lost 4 bases and 5 bases respectively, with 14 bases between them. CDR3 length: 14 residues. The CDR3 reads CASSPVTIETEAFF. The CDR3, as DNA: TGTGCCAGCAGCCCGGTAACGATAGAGACTGAAGCTTTCTTT.

This chain links TRBV3-1 (or the pseudogene TRBV3-2) with TRBJ1-6; 10 nucleotides align to TRBD1. The ends lost 5 bases at V and 9 bases at J; junction bases unmatched: 4. This CDR3 contains 14 residues. Germline assignment: CDR1 LGHDT and CDR2 YNNKEL (reference sequence). The CDR3 protein is CASSEDRGGSPLHF. CDR3 sequence (DNA): TGTGCCAGCAGCGAGGACAGGGGGGGTTCACCCCTCCACTTT.

The V and J genes are TRBV6-1 and TRBJ2-3, with TRBD2 identical over 9 bases. This CDR3 contains 14 residues. The V gene's germline CDR1 is MNHNS and CDR2 SASEGT. The trim removed 0 bases at V and 5 bases at J, leaving 0 bases unmatched. In DNA, the CDR3 is TGTGCCAGCAGTGAAGCTAGCGGGAGAGATACGCAGTATTTT. Amino acids: CASSEASGRDTQYF.

This chain connects TRBV14 to TRBJ1-1; TRBD1 matches at 11 bases. With 3 bases clipped from V and 10 bases from J, the junction kept 10 bases outside the gene matches. The germline CDR1 and CDR2 sequences are SGHDN and FVKESK. This CDR3 has 15 residues. CDR3 sequence (DNA): TGTGCCAGCAGCCAGAGGGAGGACAGGGGGCGTCGAGCTTTCTTT. Translated: CASSQREDRGRRAFF.

The chain uses TRBV7-5 and TRBJ1-1. TRBV7-5 is listed as a pseudogene. CDR3 length equals 13 residues. CDR3 nucleotide sequence: TGTGCCAGAAGCTTAATACCGGGCCAGCGAGCTTTCTTT. This codes for CARSLIPGQRAFF.

This chain uses TRBV19 with TRBJ1-1; D perhaps matches TRBD1 (6 bases). Between the trimmed V and J ends, which lost 2 bases and 1 base, there was a span of 14 bases. The CDR3 is made up of 16 amino acids. The germline CDR1 and CDR2 sequences are LNHDA and SQIVND (reference sequence). CDR3: CASSIQGRGANTEAFF. The CDR3 DNA sequence: TGTGCCAGTAGTATACAGGGGCGGGGGGCGAACACTGAAGCTTTCTTT.

The chain recombines TRBV11-2 with TRBJ2-3; perhaps D is TRBD1 or TRBD2 (5 bases each). Trimming removed 6 bases at V and 6 bases at J, with 16 bases between. Germline V lookup: CDR1 SGHAT, CDR2 FQNNGV. The CDR3 contains 14 residues. CDR3 region: CASRNWGRWDTQYF. The CDR3 DNA reads as TGTGCCAGCAGAAACTGGGGGAGATGGGATACGCAGTATTTT.

This sequence joins TRBV15 and TRBJ1-2, with D hard to call. V lost 1 base and J lost 5, with 14 bases in between. This CDR3 is built from 15 residues. Germline CDR1 is LNHNV and CDR2 is YYDKDF (reference sequence). CDR3 protein: CATSRVAAPRYGYTF. The CDR3 DNA reads TGTGCCACCAGCAGAGTTGCCGCGCCCAGGTATGGCTACACCTTC.

V is TRBV7-2 and J is TRBJ2-7, with unresolved D. Trimming took off 0 bases at V and 3 bases at J, with 15 bases between the two ends. The germline V gene encodes CDR1 SGHTA and CDR2 FQGNSA. CDR3 size: 16 residues. The DNA for the CDR3 is TGTGCCAGCAGCTTAGCGCGCCCCCAGGAATTCTACGAGCAGTACTTC. This encodes CASSLARPQEFYEQYF.

The gene calls are TRBV28 and TRBJ2-5, with D perhaps TRBD1 (5 bases). V shed 5 bases and J shed 5 bases, with 12 bases lying between them. Germline V gene lookup returns CDR1 MDHEN and CDR2 SYDVKM. The CDR3 contains 13 residues. CDR3 amino acids: CASSLTVTETQYF. The CDR3 DNA reads TGTGCCAGCAGTCTGACAGTAACCGAGACCCAGTACTTC.

The chain carries TRBV5-1 and TRBJ1-2, with unresolved D. V lost 4 bases and J lost 3, with 16 bases in between. The CDR3 has 15 residues. Germline-derived CDR1 and CDR2 are SGHRS and YFSETQ. CDR3 residues: CASSPQSGSDYGYTF. The CDR3, as DNA: TGCGCCAGCAGCCCCCAATCCGGATCTGACTATGGCTACACCTTC.

This sequence joins TRBV30 and TRBJ1-1; D gene unclear. The V gene's germline CDR1 is GTSNPN and CDR2 SVGIG (reference sequence). The CDR3 is made up of 11 amino acids. CDR3 region: CALRKNTEAFF. CDR3 in DNA: TGTGCTTTACGCAAGAACACTGAAGCTTTCTTT.

The V call is TRBV30, the J call TRBJ1-5, with D perhaps matching TRBD1 (6 bases). The V end was cut by 5 bases, the J end by 0 bases, with 11 bases between. The CDR3 sequence is 14 residues long. Germline values: CDR1 GTSNPN, CDR2 SVGIG (reference sequence). CDR3 sequence reads: CAWDGQNSNQPQHF. The CDR3 coding sequence is TGTGCCTGGGACGGACAGAATAGCAATCAGCCCCAGCATTTT.

This clone was counted only a few times. The genes are TRBV27 and TRBJ1-6, with TRBD1 as a possible D gene (5 bases). Per germline, CDR1 MNHEY and CDR2 SMNVEV (reference sequence). Trimming removed 6 bases at V and 8 bases at J, with 20 bases between. CDR3 length: 16 amino acids. CDR3 nucleotide sequence: TGTGCCAGCAGATCCCTCGGGGGACCTGATGATTCACCCCTCCACTTT. It specifies CASRSLGGPDDSPLHF.

The chain carries TRBV5-1 and TRBJ2-1; TRBD2 agrees at 9 bases. Germline CDR1 and CDR2: SGHRS and YFSETQ. Trimming removed 6 bases from V and 6 bases from J; junction bases left unmatched: 10. The CDR3 runs 15 residues. CDR3 in amino acids: CASKGGGRALNEQFF. The CDR3, as DNA: TGCGCCAGCAAAGGGGGCGGGAGGGCCCTCAATGAGCAGTTCTTC.